Sequencing of this T cell receptor beta chain was carried out in a study of response to subunit inactivated influenza vaccine. V was trimmed by 1 base and J by 2 bases, leaving 11 bases between them. The CDR3 is 15 residues long. The germline CDR1 and CDR2 sequences are SGHDN and FVKESK. One entry per CDR3 protein, called by TCRdb with MiXCR from the RT-PCR reads. Among around 650,000 distinct CDR3 sequences, around a sixth were seen once, and the ten largest hold around a tenth. J is TRBJ2-5 and V is TRBV14, with D possibly TRBD2 on 5 matching bases. The TCR comes from a man aged 50 to 59 who received an inactivated influenza vaccine. The sequenced sample was PBMCs from blood, obtained 11 to 12 days after vaccination. CDR3 protein: CASSQGMGAQETQYF. In DNA, the CDR3 is TGTGCCAGCAGCCAAGGTATGGGAGCTCAAGAGACCCAGTACTTC.